This T cell receptor (beta chain) derives from a study of beta chain features in type 1 diabetes. Findings of the study overall: Type 1 diabetes patients had TCRB CDR3s that were shorter (moderately but significantly so) in all four CD4+ subsets. TCRB rearrangement may or may not be influenced by HLA type; here this remained unresolved. Junctions at VDJ sites from type 1 diabetes patients had fewer insertions and more deletions.

Expressed TCRB transcripts got sequenced, as all isolated RNA was reverse transcribed. Sequencing of naive, central memory and regulatory T cell samples gave an average of roughly 3.4 million reads. Measured with immunoSEQ multiplex PCR; TCRdb has only the in-frame clones, and not every one. This table holds 400,000 to 500,000 clones, approximately 15% found once. Germline CDR1 is KGHSH and CDR2 is LQKENI. The germline V and J ends were trimmed by 4 bases and 8 bases, with 6 bases remaining between them. The CDR3 loop spans 12 amino acids. This clone was observed a handful of times. Its antigen is currently unknown.

This sequence joins TRBV18 and TRBJ1-6; D not certain. Sequenced material: naive CD4+ T cells from blood. The sequence was obtained from a man aged 25-40 years in good health. As DNA, the CDR3 is TGTGCCAGCTCACAGGGAGATTCACCCCTCCACTTT. The encoded protein is CASSQGDSPLHF.